This entry lists 31 T cell receptor beta chains sequenced from one sample in a study of molecular identifiers for immune sequencing clone quantification. TCRdb re-derived calls from the PCR reads in MiXCR, one entry per CDR3 protein. The top ten clones hold about 0.74% of a sample with roughly 320,000 distinct CDR3 sequences, under 25% of them seen once. The material sequenced was naive CD8+ T cells from blood, with Jurkat cell RNA spiked in. The sample's subset: FACS-sorted CD8+CD4-CCR7+CD45RA+ naive T cells. The receptors were sampled from a human donor in good health. Some libraries in this study had Jurkat cell RNA spiked in.

This clonotype showed up just a few times. V and J are TRBV19 and TRBJ1-1; unclear D gene. The CDR3 loop spans 14 amino acids. The V end lost 7 bases, the J end lost 5 bases, and 17 bases lay between the germline ends. Germline CDR1 reads LNHDA; CDR2 reads SQIVND (reference sequence). Here the CDR3 DNA reads TGTGCCAGTACTCTCACCCTCGGGAGGACTGAAGCTTTCTTT. As protein: CASTLTLGRTEAFF.

The gene calls are TRBV5-1 and TRBJ2-5; D call uncertain. The CDR3 runs to 13 residues. Germline CDR1 and CDR2: SGHRS and YFSETQ. V shed 3 bases and J shed 5 bases, with 11 bases lying between them. CDR3 nucleotide sequence: TGCGCCAGCAGCTCGGGCGCTCCGGAGACCCAGTACTTC. This codes for CASSSGAPETQYF.

In its sample, this clonotype was seen a few times. This rearrangement joins TRBV16 to TRBJ2-5; D is ambiguous. The V and J ends lost 0 bases and 0 bases respectively, with 5 bases between them. CDR1 is KGHSY, CDR2 FQNENV, per germline. This CDR3 spans 14 amino acids. CDR3 protein: CASSQSAYQETQYF. The CDR3 DNA reads as TGTGCCAGCAGCCAATCTGCTTACCAAGAGACCCAGTACTTC.

This clonotype was counted a few times. One base away lies a much larger clone, so this may be a sequencing read error. This rearrangement joins TRBV7-6 to TRBJ2-1; 8 bases are a match to TRBD1. The length of the CDR3 is 14 residues. CDR1 and CDR2 from the germline V gene are SGHVS and FNYEAQ. V lost 4 bases to trimming and J lost 8 bases; unmatched junction nucleotides: 7. CDR3 nucleotides: TGTGCCAGCAGCTCCCCGGACAGGGCTGATGAGCAGTTCTTC. It yields the protein CASSSPDRADEQFF.

This clonotype was found many times. This sequence joins TRBV18 and TRBJ2-6; no clear D. Germline-derived CDR1 and CDR2 are KGHSH and LQKENI. Between the trimmed V and J ends, which lost 3 bases and 0 bases, there was a span of 9 bases. The CDR3 runs to 16 residues. The CDR3 sequence is CASSPGRLSGANVLTF. The CDR3 DNA is TGTGCCAGCTCACCGGGCCGGCTCTCTGGGGCCAACGTCCTGACTTTC.

This clonotype was seen many times. This chain joins TRBV2 and TRBJ2-3, with D perhaps matching TRBD1 (5 bases). V shed 2 bases and J shed 5 bases, with 8 bases lying between them. CDR1 is SNHLY and CDR2 is FYNNEI in the germline V gene. This CDR3 comprises 13 residues. In DNA, the CDR3 is TGTGCCAGCAGTGAAACCAGGGAAGATACGCAGTATTTT. It yields the protein CASSETREDTQYF.

The chain employs TRBV30 and TRBJ2-7; 7 bases agree with TRBD2. CDR3 size: 14 residues. Germline CDR1 GTSNPN, CDR2 SVGIG (reference sequence). V trimming: 0 bases; J trimming: 0 bases; junction bases outside the gene matches: 2. The CDR3 DNA is TGTGCCTGGAGTGTAGGACTAGTCTCCTACGAGCAGTACTTC. It translates to CAWSVGLVSYEQYF.

The V and J genes are TRBV29-1 and TRBJ1-1; D gene uncertain. V was cut by 5 bases and J by 4 bases, with 8 bases left in between. The CDR3 is made up of 11 amino acids. Germline V gives CDR1 SQVTM, CDR2 ANQGSEA. The CDR3 bases are TGCAGCGTTCAGGACGGCACTGAAGCTTTCTTT. It translates to CSVQDGTEAFF.

Regarding this clonotype: A much larger clonotype is one base distant, so this may be a read error. This chain uses TRBV7-6 with TRBJ2-7; D not certain. Germline V gene data show CDR1 as SGHVS and CDR2 as FNYEAQ. The CDR3 loop spans 15 amino acids. DNA of the CDR3: TGTGCCAGCAGCTTAGGTGAACTGACTCGGAACGAGCAGTGCTTC. Translation gives CASSLGELTRNEQCF.

This clonotype was counted a few times. The V and J genes are TRBV29-1 and TRBJ2-1; 10 bases agree with TRBD2. The germline V gene encodes CDR1 SQVTM and CDR2 ANQGSEA. The CDR3 spans 18 residues. J lost 1 base, V lost 6 bases, and 15 bases had no gene match. This CDR3 reads CSVDGTSVFIGSYNEQFF. As DNA, the CDR3 is TGCAGCGTGGACGGGACTAGCGTTTTTATAGGGTCCTACAATGAGCAGTTCTTC.

On this clonotype itself: Germline is not matched at one junction end, which may reflect a read error. This chain connects TRBV9 to TRBJ2-7; the match to TRBD1 covers 11 bases. CDR1 is SGDLS and CDR2 is YYNGEE in the germline V gene. CDR3 length: 14 amino acids. This CDR3 is CASSVGTGGYEQHF. The CDR3, as DNA: TGTGCCAGCAGCGTAGGGACAGGGGGCTACGAGCAGCACTTC.

Remarks on this clonotype: This clone may be a read error of a much larger clone one base away. The chain combines TRBV14 with TRBJ1-1; D gene uncertain. Germline lookup yields CDR1 SGHDN and CDR2 FVKESK. This CDR3 is 12 amino acids long. CDR3 region: CASSQGFTAAFF. The CDR3 bases are TGTGCCAGCAGCCAGGGATTCACTGCAGCTTTCTTT.

V gene TRBV28 combines with J gene TRBJ2-5; TRBD2 might be the D (7 bases). CDR1 and CDR2 from the germline V gene are MDHEN and SYDVKM. The CDR3 length is 15 residues. With 2 bases removed from V and 5 bases from J, the gap between germline ends came to 15 bases. This chain's CDR3 is CASSLTAGGRETQYF. In DNA form, the CDR3 reads TGTGCCAGCAGTTTAACGGCCGGGGGGCGTGAGACCCAGTACTTC.

This chain connects TRBV30 to TRBJ2-7; 7 positions agree with TRBD2. The junction had 3 bases not matched to a gene; V was cut back by 4 bases and J by 6 bases. The CDR3 consists of 11 residues. From germline, CDR1 is GTSNPN and CDR2 SVGIG (reference sequence). The CDR3 reads CAWTSGGEQYF. The CDR3 nucleotides read TGTGCCTGGACTAGCGGCGGCGAGCAGTACTTC.

This clonotype was observed a single time. The rearrangement uses TRBV7-6 and TRBJ2-5; D uncertain. Looked up from germline, CDR1 is SGHVS and CDR2 is FNYEAQ. This CDR3 comprises 11 residues. V lost 5 bases and J 9 bases, leaving 10 bases between the germline ends. CDR3 DNA sequence: TGTGCCAGCAGCAAGCTGCTGGCCCAGTACTTC. Translated: CASSKLLAQYF.

On this clonotype itself: Mismatch with germline at one junction end may stem from a read error. The chain has TRBV5-3 and TRBJ2-2, with D possibly being TRBD2 (7 bases). TRBV5-3 is known as an ORF, though its function is uncertain. The CDR3 is 16 residues long. This CDR3 reads CASSWEQGRDTGELFF. The CDR3 bases are TGTGCCAGCAGCTGGGAGCAGGGGAGGGACACCGGGGAGCTGTTTTTT.

This clonotype was observed many times. The rearrangement links TRBV9 to TRBJ2-7; 14 bases fit TRBD2. CDR1 SGDLS and CDR2 YYNGEE come from the germline V gene. With V trimmed by 4 bases and J by 5 bases, 2 bases remained unmatched. The CDR3 covers 14 residues. The CDR3 is CASSRTSGRHEQYF. CDR3 nucleotide sequence: TGTGCCAGCAGCAGGACTAGCGGGAGGCACGAGCAGTACTTC.

In this sample, this clonotype turned up many times. CDR3: CASQHGGNQPQHF. CDR3 coding DNA: TGTGCCAGTCAGCATGGTGGCAATCAGCCCCAGCATTTT. V usage is TRBV19 and J usage is TRBJ1-5, with D unclear. CDR1 and CDR2 from the germline V gene are LNHDA and SQIVND (reference sequence). The CDR3 contains 13 residues. Deletions cut 8 bases from V and 2 bases from J, with 10 bases between. The complete variable domain, with remaining parts taken from reference TRBV19 and TRBJ1-5, reads DGGITQSPKYLFRKEGQNVTLSCEQNLNHDAMYWYRQDPGQGLRLIYYSQIVNDFQKGDIAEGYSVSREKKESFPLTVTSAQKNPTAFYLCASQHGGNQPQHFGDGTRLSIL.

This clonotype was counted many times. The chain couples TRBV19 to TRBJ2-6; D gene ambiguous. The CDR3 spans 15 residues. CDR1 is LNHDA, CDR2 SQIVND, per germline (reference sequence). Trimming stripped 1 base from V and 0 bases from J, with 4 bases between. The CDR3 DNA sequence: TGTGCCAGTAGTATAGTTCCCTCTGGGGCCAACGTCCTGACTTTC. It codes for CASSIVPSGANVLTF.

The chain couples TRBV5-3 to TRBJ2-7; tentatively, D is TRBD1 or TRBD2 (5 bases each). TRBV5-3 is marked as an open reading frame, function uncertain. The V end was cut by 8 bases, the J end by 1 base, with 13 bases between. The CDR3 totals 13 residues. The CDR3 region has the DNA TGTGCCAGCAGCAGGGACCCATCCTACGAGCAGTACTTC. It translates to CASSRDPSYEQYF.

This clonotype was observed a handful of times. The V and J genes are TRBV4-3 and TRBJ2-7; 9 nucleotides match TRBD2. Germline CDR1 LGHNA, CDR2 YSLEER. V was pared by 1 base and J by 4 bases, with 8 bases of the junction left unmatched. There are 16 residues in the CDR3. DNA of the CDR3: TGCGCCAGCAGCCAAGTTATTAGCGGGAGCTCGTACGAGCAGTACTTC. Translation gives CASSQVISGSSYEQYF.

The sample holds many counts of this clonotype. V usage is TRBV2 and J usage is TRBJ2-7; D may be TRBD1 (5 bases). Germline values: CDR1 SNHLY, CDR2 FYNNEI. The CDR3 length is 15 residues. V was cut by 3 bases and J by 2 bases, with 14 bases left in between. CDR3 amino acids: CASSDSGALTYEQYF. As DNA, the CDR3 is TGTGCCAGCAGTGATTCTGGGGCCTTGACCTACGAGCAGTACTTC.

In its sample, this clonotype was seen a few times. At one of its ends the junction is not consistent with the germline gene, which may arise from a read error. The rearrangement joins TRBV12-3 or TRBV12-4 to TRBJ2-3; TRBD1 is a possible D gene (5 bases). This CDR3 comprises 16 residues. CDR3 in amino acids: CASSLQSVRGTDTQYF. Here the CDR3 DNA reads TGTGCCAGCAGTTTGCAGTCCGTTAGGGGCACAGATACGCAGTACTTT.

This clonotype was observed at least ten times. The rearrangement uses TRBV12-3 or TRBV12-4 and TRBJ1-1; D is perhaps TRBD1 (5 bases). V was shortened by 3 bases and J by 7 bases, with 6 bases between the two germline ends. The CDR3 is 11 residues long. CDR3 DNA: TGTGCCAGCAGTTTTGACAGTGAAGCTTTCTTT. Amino acids: CASSFDSEAFF.

This clonotype was counted ten times or more. This chain uses TRBV20-1 with TRBJ2-5, with TRBD2 matching 9 bases. V gave up 3 bases and J gave up 1 base; unmatched junction bases: 12. Germline loops: CDR1 DFQATT, CDR2 SNEGSKA (reference sequence). CDR3 size: 17 residues. As DNA, the CDR3 is TGCAGTGCTAGTGCTATATCGGAGCGGGGGGTCCAAGAGACCCAGTACTTC. Translation: CSASAISERGVQETQYF.

V gene TRBV27 combines with J gene TRBJ2-7, with 12 bases aligning to TRBD1. J gave up 6 bases and V 3 bases, and 3 bases lay outside the gene matches. CDR3 length: 14 residues. CDR1 is MNHEY, CDR2 SMNVEV, per germline (reference sequence). The CDR3, as DNA: TGTGCCAGCAGTTTCGGGACAGGGGGCAGCGAGCAGTACTTC. Translating gives CASSFGTGGSEQYF.

Ten or more counts support this clonotype. The J gene is TRBJ2-2, the V gene TRBV29-1; the D gene is possibly TRBD2 (5 bases). The ends were cut back, 5 bases at V and 0 bases at J, with 16 bases in the middle. CDR1 is SQVTM and CDR2 is ANQGSEA in the germline V gene. CDR3 length: 16 residues. CDR3 amino acids: CSVSRDVDANTGELFF. In nucleotides, the CDR3 is TGCAGCGTTTCTCGGGATGTAGACGCGAACACCGGGGAGCTGTTTTTT.

A few counts support this clonotype. The CDR3 protein is CSAAHVASGNNEQFF. CDR3 bases: TGCAGTGCTGCCCATGTAGCGTCGGGGAACAATGAGCAGTTCTTC. The V gene is TRBV20-1, the J gene TRBJ2-1; D is possibly TRBD2 (5 bases). CDR1 is DFQATT and CDR2 is SNEGSKA in the germline V gene (reference sequence). The CDR3 covers 15 residues. V lost 5 bases to trimming and J lost 5 bases, with 19 bases between them.

Regarding this clonotype: This may be a read error, as it is one base from a much larger clone. The chain combines TRBV11-2 with TRBJ2-7; the D call may be TRBD1 or TRBD2 (5 bases each). Germline V gene data show CDR1 as SGHAT and CDR2 as FQNNGV. This CDR3 region has 12 residues. The DNA of the CDR3 is TGTGCCAGCAGCTTAGGGGGGACGTTATCAAACTTC. Translation gives CASSLGGTLSNF.

This clonotype was observed many times. The J gene is TRBJ2-7, the V gene TRBV7-9; 7 bases match TRBD1. Germline trimming cut 0 bases from V and 10 bases from J; bases unmatched to any gene: 6. Germline CDR1 SEHNR, CDR2 FQNEAQ (reference sequence). This CDR3 has 13 amino acids. The CDR3 sequence is CASSLAGTDFQYF. The CDR3 DNA reads TGTGCCAGCAGCTTAGCGGGGACAGATTTTCAGTACTTC. Looking up the rest from reference TRBV7-9 and TRBJ2-7 gives the full variable domain: DTGVSQNPRHKITKRGQNVTFRCDPISEHNRLYWYRQTLGQGPEFLTYFQNEAQLEKSRLLSDRFSAERPKGSFSTLEIQRTEQGDSAMYLCASSLAGTDFQYFGPGTRLTVT.

This clonotype was found a few times. This chain connects TRBV30 to TRBJ2-7; TRBD2 might be the D (5 bases). Germline V lookup: CDR1 GTSNPN, CDR2 SVGIG (reference sequence). This CDR3 region has 13 residues. The germline V and J ends were trimmed by 8 bases and 3 bases, with 17 bases remaining between them. Here the CDR3 DNA reads TGTGCCCAACGAACTAGAGGAATCTACGAGCAGTACTTC. It translates to CAQRTRGIYEQYF.